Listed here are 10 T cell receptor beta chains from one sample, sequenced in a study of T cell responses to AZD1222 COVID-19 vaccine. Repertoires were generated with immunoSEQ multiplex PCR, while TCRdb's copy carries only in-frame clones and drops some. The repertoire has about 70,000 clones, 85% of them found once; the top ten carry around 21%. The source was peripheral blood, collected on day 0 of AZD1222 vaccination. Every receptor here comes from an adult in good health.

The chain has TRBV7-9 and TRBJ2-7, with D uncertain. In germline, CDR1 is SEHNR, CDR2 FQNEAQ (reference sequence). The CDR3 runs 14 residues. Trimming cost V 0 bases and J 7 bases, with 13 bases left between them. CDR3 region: CASSLAGSSEEQYF. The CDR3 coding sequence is TGTGCCAGCAGCTTAGCAGGCAGTTCGGAGGAGCAGTACTTC.

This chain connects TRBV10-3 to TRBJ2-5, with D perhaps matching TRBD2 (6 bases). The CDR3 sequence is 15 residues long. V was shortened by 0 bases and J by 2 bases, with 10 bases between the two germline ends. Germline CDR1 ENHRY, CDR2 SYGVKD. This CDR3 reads CAISESAGRQETQYF. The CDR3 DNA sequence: TGTGCCATCAGTGAGTCGGCGGGGAGACAAGAGACCCAGTACTTC.

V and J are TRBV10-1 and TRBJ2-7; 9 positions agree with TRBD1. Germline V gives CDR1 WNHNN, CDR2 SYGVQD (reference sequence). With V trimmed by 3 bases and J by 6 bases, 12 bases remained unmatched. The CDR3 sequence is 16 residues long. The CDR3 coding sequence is TGCGCCAGCAGTGAAACTGGGCGGGACAGGGACAGCGAGCAGTACTTC. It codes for CASSETGRDRDSEQYF.

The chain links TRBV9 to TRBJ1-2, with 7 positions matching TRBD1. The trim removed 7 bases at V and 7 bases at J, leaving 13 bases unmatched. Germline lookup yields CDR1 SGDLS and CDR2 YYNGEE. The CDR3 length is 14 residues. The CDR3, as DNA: TGTGCCAGCGCACCATCACAGGGGCTAGGTGGCTACACCTTC. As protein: CASAPSQGLGGYTF.

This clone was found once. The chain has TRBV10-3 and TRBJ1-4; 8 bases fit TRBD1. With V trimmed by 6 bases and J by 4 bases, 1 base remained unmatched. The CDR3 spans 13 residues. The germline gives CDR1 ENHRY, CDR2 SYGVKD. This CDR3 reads CAIRGQVNEKLFF. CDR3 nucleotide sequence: TGTGCCATCAGGGGACAGGTTAATGAAAAACTGTTTTTT.

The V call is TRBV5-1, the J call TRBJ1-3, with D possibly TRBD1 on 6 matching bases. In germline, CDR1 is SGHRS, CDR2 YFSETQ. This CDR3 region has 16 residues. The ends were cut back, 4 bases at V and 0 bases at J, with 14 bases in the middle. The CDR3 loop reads CASSVGQTLSGNTIYF. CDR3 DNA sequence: TGCGCCAGCAGCGTAGGACAGACGCTCTCTGGAAACACCATATATTTT.

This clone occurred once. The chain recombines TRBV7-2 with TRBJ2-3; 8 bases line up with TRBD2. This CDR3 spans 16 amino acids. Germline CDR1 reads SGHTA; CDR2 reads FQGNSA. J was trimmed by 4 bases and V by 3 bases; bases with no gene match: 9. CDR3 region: CASSFRVAGLPDTQYF. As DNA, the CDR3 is TGTGCCAGCAGCTTCCGGGTAGCGGGGCTACCAGATACGCAGTATTTT.

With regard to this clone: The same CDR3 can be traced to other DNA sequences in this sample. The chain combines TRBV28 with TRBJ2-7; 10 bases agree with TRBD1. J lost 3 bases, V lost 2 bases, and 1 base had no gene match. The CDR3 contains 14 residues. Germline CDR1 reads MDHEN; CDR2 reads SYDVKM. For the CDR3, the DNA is TGTGCCAGCAGTTTAGGACAGGGGGGCTACGAGCAGTACTTC. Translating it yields CASSLGQGGYEQYF.

In nucleotides, the CDR3 is TGTGCCAGCCAAAGAGCGGTAGGGGAGACCCAGTACTTC. This sequence encodes CASQRAVGETQYF. The chain recombines TRBV9 with TRBJ2-5, with D tentatively TRBD2 (5 bases). The CDR3 has 13 residues. The germline V gene encodes CDR1 SGDLS and CDR2 YYNGEE. The ends were cut back, 7 bases at V and 5 bases at J, with 15 bases in the middle.

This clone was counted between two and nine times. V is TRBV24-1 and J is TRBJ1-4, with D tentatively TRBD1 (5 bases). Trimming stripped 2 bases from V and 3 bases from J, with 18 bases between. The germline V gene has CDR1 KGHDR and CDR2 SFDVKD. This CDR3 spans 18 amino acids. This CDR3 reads CATSDWGTGITANEKLFF. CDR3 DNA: TGTGCCACCAGTGATTGGGGCACCGGGATTACGGCTAATGAAAAACTGTTTTTT.